The rows below give T cell receptor beta chains drawn from one sample of a study of blood T cell repertoires in COVID-19. Some clones are missing from TCRdb's copy, which holds only in-frame ones; the method was immunoSEQ multiplex PCR. The table lists 250,000 to 300,000 clones, roughly 90% of them singletons. What was sequenced was PBMCs or T cells enriched from blood (not recorded which). These receptors originate from a woman aged 40 to 50 who had recovered from COVID-19. Both conserved end residues are part of each CDR3. The order of the fields is D gene, clone size, V gene, J gene, CDR3 protein, CDR3 DNA. D genes are given only for firm matches. Not all rows give a size; the values are once, few, many and, for expanded clones, a class.

d_call: -
clone_size: -
v_call: TRBV6-5
j_call: TRBJ1-2
cdr3_aa: CATTDSLNYGYTF
cdr3_nt: TGTGCCACGACGGACAGTTTGAACTATGGCTACACCTTC

d_call: -
clone_size: -
v_call: TRBV30
j_call: TRBJ2-5
cdr3_aa: CAWSGTVETQYF
cdr3_nt: TGTGCCTGGAGTGGGACAGTGGAGACCCAGTACTTC

d_call: TRBD1
clone_size: -
v_call: TRBV6-5
j_call: TRBJ1-2
cdr3_aa: CASRAGTGGGYTF
cdr3_nt: TGTGCCAGCAGAGCCGGGACAGGGGGCGGCTACACCTTC

d_call: -
clone_size: -
v_call: TRBV9
j_call: TRBJ2-7
cdr3_aa: CASSAGIYEEQYF
cdr3_nt: TGTGCCAGCAGCGCAGGAATCTATGAAGAGCAGTACTTC

d_call: TRBD1
clone_size: -
v_call: TRBV6-5
j_call: TRBJ2-7
cdr3_aa: CATRPTGRYEQYF
cdr3_nt: TGTGCCACCCGGCCGACAGGGCGGTACGAGCAGTACTTC

d_call: TRBD1
clone_size: -
v_call: TRBV5-5
j_call: TRBJ2-2
cdr3_aa: CASSLGDRVFTGELFF
cdr3_nt: TGTGCCAGCAGCTTGGGGGACAGGGTGTTCACCGGGGAGCTGTTTTTT

d_call: TRBD2
clone_size: -
v_call: TRBV9
j_call: TRBJ2-1
cdr3_aa: CASSPRGGRTYNEQFF
cdr3_nt: TGTGCCAGCAGCCCGCGGGGGGGCCGAACCTACAATGAGCAGTTCTTC

d_call: TRBD1
clone_size: once
v_call: TRBV7-6
j_call: TRBJ1-6
cdr3_aa: CASSLETGNVNSPLHF
cdr3_nt: TGTGCCAGCAGCTTAGAGACAGGGAATGTCAATTCACCCCTCCACTTT

d_call: TRBD1
clone_size: -
v_call: TRBV14
j_call: TRBJ1-1
cdr3_aa: CASSQEVTGSEAFF
cdr3_nt: TGTGCCAGCAGCCAAGAAGTGACAGGGAGTGAAGCTTTCTTT

d_call: -
clone_size: -
v_call: TRBV30
j_call: TRBJ1-2
cdr3_aa: CAWSVHRNGYTF
cdr3_nt: TGTGCCTGGAGTGTACATCGAAATGGCTACACCTTC

d_call: -
clone_size: -
v_call: TRBV5-5
j_call: TRBJ1-3
cdr3_aa: CASSQAGGSSSGNTIYF
cdr3_nt: TGTGCCAGCAGCCAGGCCGGGGGATCGAGCTCTGGAAACACCATATATTTT

d_call: -
clone_size: -
v_call: TRBV12-5
j_call: TRBJ1-3
cdr3_aa: CASGSQGMAGNTIYF
cdr3_nt: TGTGCTAGTGGTTCCCAGGGGATGGCCGGAAACACCATATATTTT

d_call: TRBD1
clone_size: once
v_call: TRBV10-3
j_call: TRBJ1-1
cdr3_aa: CAISGQPGQGIQNTEAFF
cdr3_nt: TGTGCCATCAGTGGGCAGCCGGGACAGGGAATCCAGAACACTGAAGCTTTCTTT

d_call: -
clone_size: -
v_call: TRBV5-1
j_call: TRBJ1-2
cdr3_aa: CASSLGTTTNYGYTF
cdr3_nt: TGCGCCAGCAGCTTAGGGACAACCACTAACTATGGCTACACCTTC

d_call: TRBD1
clone_size: -
v_call: TRBV6-5
j_call: TRBJ1-1
cdr3_aa: CASSYQGRGTEAFF
cdr3_nt: TGTGCCAGCAGTTACCAGGGCAGGGGGACTGAAGCTTTCTTT

d_call: -
clone_size: once
v_call: TRBV4-1
j_call: TRBJ1-5
cdr3_aa: CASSQEGSGLGGRPQHF
cdr3_nt: TGCGCCAGCAGCCAAGAGGGATCGGGACTTGGAGGTCGGCCCCAGCATTTT

d_call: -
clone_size: -
v_call: TRBV6-5
j_call: TRBJ2-3
cdr3_aa: CASSSLGGGRDTQYF
cdr3_nt: TGTGCCAGCAGTTCCTTAGGGGGTGGGAGAGATACGCAGTATTTT